This is a list of T cell receptor beta chains from one sample in a study of beta chain features in type 1 diabetes. Some clones are missing from TCRdb's copy, which holds only in-frame ones; the method was immunoSEQ multiplex PCR. The sample lists about 270,000 clones, roughly an eighth occurring once. Sequencing used naive CD4+ T cells from blood. These receptor sequences come from a man under 40 with type 1 diabetes. Both conserved end residues are part of each CDR3.

CASKTRTDTQYF	TRBV11-2
CASSVGRGLDTEAFF	TRBV9
CATPGAWTEAFF	TRBV28
CASSLQGYEQFF	TRBV7-9
CASSIEARGNTEAFF	TRBV19
CASSFEGGGNQPQHF	TRBV28
CARGEGPAETQYF	TRBV2
CASRGAGNQPQHF	TRBV19
CASSTRGRETQYF	TRBV7-6
CASSLGTTPYGYTF	TRBV28